The rows below give T cell receptor beta chains drawn from one sample of a study of T cell repertoires in cytomegalovirus infection. TCRdb recomputed calls from the reads with MiXCR, one row per CDR3 protein. The table shows 400,000 or so distinct CDR3 sequences, with about a sixth occurring only once. Source material: PBMCs. These receptors all come from a human donor in good health (CMV status not recorded). Some clones in this sample may be carry-over from other donors' samples. The CDR3 runs from the conserved cysteine through the conserved F or W. Only some rows state a clone size, as once, few, many or a class for expanded clones.

v_call: TRBV12-3/TRBV12-4; clone_size: .; j_call: TRBJ1-1; cdr3_length: 11; cdr3_aa: CASRANGEAFF
v_call: TRBV20-1; clone_size: once; j_call: TRBJ2-3; cdr3_length: 15; cdr3_aa: CSARGPLAGEDTQYF
v_call: TRBV7-2; clone_size: few; j_call: TRBJ2-5; cdr3_length: 15; cdr3_aa: CASSLGTSLQETQYF
v_call: TRBV6-2/TRBV6-3; clone_size: .; j_call: TRBJ1-2; cdr3_length: 15; cdr3_aa: CASSPRTGGDYGYTF
v_call: TRBV12-3/TRBV12-4; clone_size: .; j_call: TRBJ1-5; cdr3_length: 12; cdr3_aa: CASSSSRGVQHF
v_call: TRBV7-6; clone_size: few; j_call: TRBJ2-7; cdr3_length: 13; cdr3_aa: CASSLQGPDEQYF
v_call: TRBV7-9; clone_size: many; j_call: TRBJ2-1; cdr3_length: 13; cdr3_aa: CASCFGRGNEQFF
v_call: TRBV10-2; clone_size: .; j_call: TRBJ2-1; cdr3_length: 16; cdr3_aa: CATKPLAVPLENEQFF
v_call: TRBV5-1; clone_size: many; j_call: TRBJ2-1; cdr3_length: 15; cdr3_aa: CASTQDRATYDEQFF
v_call: TRBV7-6; clone_size: many; j_call: TRBJ2-7; cdr3_length: 15; cdr3_aa: CASSLQATGGYEQYF
v_call: TRBV30; clone_size: .; j_call: TRBJ2-1; cdr3_length: 14; cdr3_aa: CAWSAGLAGDEQFF
v_call: TRBV7-6; clone_size: many; j_call: TRBJ2-5; cdr3_length: 14; cdr3_aa: CASSRDRAQETQYF
v_call: TRBV12-3/TRBV12-4; clone_size: many; j_call: TRBJ1-4; cdr3_length: 13; cdr3_aa: CASSPFVGEKLFF
v_call: TRBV6-2/TRBV6-3; clone_size: .; j_call: TRBJ2-3; cdr3_length: 16; cdr3_aa: CASSPLTGADTDTQYF
v_call: TRBV11-3; clone_size: many; j_call: TRBJ1-5; cdr3_length: 15; cdr3_aa: CASSTRTPSNQPQHF
v_call: TRBV28; clone_size: .; j_call: TRBJ2-1; cdr3_length: 15; cdr3_aa: CASSSSGQKYNEQFF
v_call: TRBV7-2; clone_size: many; j_call: TRBJ1-2; cdr3_length: 13; cdr3_aa: CASSFGGIYGYTF
v_call: TRBV7-2; clone_size: many; j_call: TRBJ2-3; cdr3_length: 16; cdr3_aa: CASSRTAGGTPDTQYF
v_call: TRBV11-3; clone_size: many; j_call: TRBJ1-6; cdr3_length: 13; cdr3_aa: CASSTGVDSPLHF
v_call: TRBV27; clone_size: few; j_call: TRBJ2-5; cdr3_length: 15; cdr3_aa: CASSWINEYQETQYF
v_call: TRBV19; clone_size: .; j_call: TRBJ1-5; cdr3_length: 15; cdr3_aa: CASSSGTQGLQPQHF
v_call: TRBV11-2; clone_size: few; j_call: TRBJ1-5; cdr3_length: 13; cdr3_aa: CASSPGPSQPQHF
v_call: TRBV11-2; clone_size: many; j_call: TRBJ2-3; cdr3_length: 15; cdr3_aa: CASSPLWGSTDTQYF
v_call: TRBV20-1; clone_size: .; j_call: TRBJ1-5; cdr3_length: 12; cdr3_aa: CSARDTNQPQHF
v_call: TRBV11-2; clone_size: few; j_call: TRBJ1-1; cdr3_length: 12; cdr3_aa: CASSYWNTEAFF
v_call: TRBV27; clone_size: few; j_call: TRBJ2-1; cdr3_length: 14; cdr3_aa: CASKGQGAYNEQFF
v_call: TRBV12-3/TRBV12-4; clone_size: .; j_call: TRBJ2-5; cdr3_length: 15; cdr3_aa: CTSSGRQSFQETQYF
v_call: TRBV7-2; clone_size: many; j_call: TRBJ2-3; cdr3_length: 17; cdr3_aa: CASSLVRFGGRTDTQYF
v_call: TRBV11-3; clone_size: .; j_call: TRBJ1-1; cdr3_length: 13; cdr3_aa: CASSLTPDTEAFF
v_call: TRBV11-2; clone_size: many; j_call: TRBJ1-2; cdr3_length: 12; cdr3_aa: CASSFRDYGYTF